These T cell receptor beta chains were read from a single sample in a study of CD8 T cells in ankylosing spondylitis. A single record per CDR3 protein comes from TCRdb applying MiXCR to the 5' RACE reads. Of fewer than 250,000 distinct CDR3 sequences in the sample, about 10% were seen once. Sequences were obtained from blood, either unsorted or a sorted T cell fraction (not recorded which). The receptors were sampled from a male donor with ankylosing spondylitis or in good health (not recorded which). Both conserved end residues are part of each CDR3. The D gene is left open where the match is weak. Some rows mark clone size as missing; the rest say once, few, many or name a class of expanded clone.

V gene	J gene	clone size	D gene	CDR3 DNA	CDR3 protein
TRBV12-3/TRBV12-4	TRBJ1-2	many	TRBD1	TGTGCCAGCAGAGCGACAGGGGAGGGCTATGGCTACACCTTC	CASRATGEGYGYTF
TRBV5-6	TRBJ2-3	many	NA	TGTGCCAGCAGCTTGTACGGGGAAGGCACAGATACGCAGTATTTT	CASSLYGEGTDTQYF
TRBV4-1	TRBJ2-1	NA	NA	TGCGCCAGCAGCCAGGGACTCTGGGACCACAATGAGCAGTTCTTC	CASSQGLWDHNEQFF
TRBV10-1	TRBJ2-3	few	NA	TGCGCCAGCAGTGATACGGGGGCCGGCACAGATACGCAGTATTTT	CASSDTGAGTDTQYF
TRBV6-1	TRBJ1-2	many	NA	TGTGCCAGCAGTGTAGCGGCAGACGGTGGACGTGGCTACACCTTC	CASSVAADGGRGYTF
TRBV5-4	TRBJ2-7	NA	TRBD2	TGTGCCAGCAGCTTGGGGAGGGCTAGCGGGAGGATCTACTACGAGCAGTACTTC	CASSLGRASGRIYYEQYF
TRBV24-1	TRBJ2-1	many	TRBD2	TGTGCCACCAGTGATTCCCCGGGACTAGCGGGAAAGGGGTCCTACAATGAGCAGTTCTTC	CATSDSPGLAGKGSYNEQFF
TRBV24-1	TRBJ2-1	many	TRBD2	TGTGCCACCAGTGATGGCGGGGGTAGAAATGAGCAGTTCTTC	CATSDGGGRNEQFF
TRBV5-1	TRBJ1-1	many	NA	TGCGCCAGCAGCTTAGCGGCCAGCAACACTGAAGCTTTCTTT	CASSLAASNTEAFF
TRBV5-1	TRBJ2-7	many	NA	TGCGCCAGCAGCTTGGAGGGGACTGTCTACGAGCAGTACTTC	CASSLEGTVYEQYF
TRBV5-1	TRBJ2-7	many	TRBD2	TGCGCCAGCAGCGCCGGACTAGCGGCCGCCTACGAGCAGTACTTC	CASSAGLAAAYEQYF
TRBV5-1	TRBJ1-1	many	NA	TGCGCCAGCAGCTTGGAGGTTTGGGGGGGAGGCACTGAAGCTTTCTTT	CASSLEVWGGGTEAFF
TRBV20-1	TRBJ2-7	many	TRBD1	TGCAGTGCTATCAGAAGCCTGGGACAGACTAAGAACGAGCAGTACTTC	CSAIRSLGQTKNEQYF
TRBV7-9	TRBJ1-6	many	TRBD1	TGTGCCAGCAGCTTTGGACAGGGGCGGTCACCCCTCCACTTT	CASSFGQGRSPLHF
TRBV6-6	TRBJ1-2	many	NA	TGTGCCAGCAGTTCGGGATTGATCAATGGCTACACCTTC	CASSSGLINGYTF
TRBV20-1	TRBJ2-3	many	NA	TGCAGTGCTAGAGCGTGGGGGGGCGCAACAGATACGCAGTATTTT	CSARAWGGATDTQYF
TRBV29-1	TRBJ2-3	many	TRBD1	TGCAGCGTGGGGACAGGGCAGCGTACGCAGTATTTT	CSVGTGQRTQYF
TRBV2	TRBJ2-5	many	TRBD2	TGTGCCAGCGGCAGGACTAGCGGAGACCAAGAGACCCAGTACTTC	CASGRTSGDQETQYF
TRBV29-1	TRBJ1-1	NA	NA	TGCAGCGCGAGCCCGGGACAACATACGAACACTGAAGCTTTCTTT	CSASPGQHTNTEAFF
TRBV20-1	TRBJ2-5	many	NA	TGCAGTGCCTCCGGGACCCTCGGCGAGACCCAGTACTTC	CSASGTLGETQYF
TRBV5-5	TRBJ2-7	many	NA	TGTGCCAGCAGCTTCCCGGACAGATACGAGCAGTACTTC	CASSFPDRYEQYF
TRBV6-1	TRBJ1-5	NA	NA	TGTGCCAGCAGTCCCGAGTCTTATAGCAATCAGCCCCAGCATTTT	CASSPESYSNQPQHF
TRBV5-6	TRBJ2-2	many	TRBD1	TGTGCCAGCAGCGGGGACAGGGGGCTCGCCGGGGAGCTGTTTTTT	CASSGDRGLAGELFF
TRBV19	TRBJ2-3	many	TRBD1	TGTGCCAGTAGTTGGGACAGGGGAGGAGATACGCAGTATTTT	CASSWDRGGDTQYF
TRBV20-1	TRBJ2-1	many	TRBD2	TGCAGTGCCCCAAACCGACTAGCGGGAACTTACAATGAGCAGTTCTTC	CSAPNRLAGTYNEQFF
TRBV20-1	TRBJ2-1	many	TRBD2	TGCAGTGCTAGAGATTCTAGCGGGAGCTACAATGAGCAGTTCTTC	CSARDSSGSYNEQFF
TRBV30	TRBJ2-4	few	NA	TGTGCCTGGAGTCGCGGAGGTAGGAGCTCGGACATTCAGTACTTC	CAWSRGGRSSDIQYF
TRBV4-2	TRBJ1-5	NA	TRBD1	TGTGCCAGCAGCCAAGAGACAGGGATTAATCAGCCCCAGCATTTT	CASSQETGINQPQHF
TRBV20-1	TRBJ2-5	many	NA	TGCAGTGCTAGTGGTGGGGAACGGAGCAGACAGCAAGAGACCCAGTACTTC	CSASGGERSRQQETQYF
TRBV5-1	TRBJ2-1	many	NA	TGCGCCAGCAGCTTGGATACGGGCAGGGGAAATGAGCAGTTCTTC	CASSLDTGRGNEQFF
TRBV20-1	TRBJ2-5	many	NA	TGCAGTGCTAGAGGGGGGTCCAGAGCCCTCCAAGAGACCCAGTACTTC	CSARGGSRALQETQYF
TRBV5-1	TRBJ1-4	many	TRBD1	TGCGCCAGCAGCCCGGGACAGGGAAACGAAAAACTGTTTTTT	CASSPGQGNEKLFF
TRBV19	TRBJ2-1	NA	TRBD2	TGTGCCAGTAGTCCCGTAGCGGGAGGGGCCTACAATGAGCAGTTCTTC	CASSPVAGGAYNEQFF
TRBV5-4	TRBJ2-7	many	NA	TGTGCCAGCAGCTCCCCGGGCAGGATCTCCTACGAGCAGTACTTC	CASSSPGRISYEQYF
TRBV9	TRBJ1-1	NA	NA	TGTGCCAGCAGCGCGGGACTGTCGAACACTGAAGCTTTCTTT	CASSAGLSNTEAFF
TRBV30	TRBJ1-1	NA	NA	TGTGCCTGGAGTGCCGTTTTGAACACTGAAGCTTTCTTT	CAWSAVLNTEAFF
TRBV29-1	TRBJ2-4	many	NA	TGCAGCCGTCTGATTGGGGGGCGCGAGACCAAAAACATTCAGTACTTC	CSRLIGGRETKNIQYF
TRBV30	TRBJ1-5	few	TRBD1	TGTGCCTGGAGTGGAGACAGGGGAGGGCAGCCCCAGCATTTT	CAWSGDRGGQPQHF
TRBV20-1	TRBJ2-3	NA	TRBD2	TGCAGTGCCCGAGGACTAGCGGGCACAGATACGCAGTATTTT	CSARGLAGTDTQYF
TRBV15	TRBJ2-1	many	NA	TGTGCCACCAGCAGAACAGAACCCAATGAGCAGTTCTTC	CATSRTEPNEQFF
TRBV10-3	TRBJ2-1	many	NA	TGTGCCATCAGTGAGCCGGGAGAGGCCTACAATGAGCAGTTCTTC	CAISEPGEAYNEQFF
TRBV20-1	TRBJ2-3	NA	TRBD1	TGCAGTCCCGAGGACAGGGAGATAGATACGCAGTATTTT	CSPEDREIDTQYF
TRBV5-1	TRBJ2-7	few	NA	TGCGCCAGCAGCCGGGGGACGCCGAGCTCCTACGAGCAGTACTTC	CASSRGTPSSYEQYF
TRBV14	TRBJ2-7	many	NA	TGTGCCAGCAGCGTCAGACTAGTCCCCCTCTACGAGCAGTACTTC	CASSVRLVPLYEQYF
TRBV7-2	TRBJ2-1	few	TRBD2	TGTGCCAGCAGCCTCCTAGCGGGAGGAACGCTCAATGAGCAGTTCTTC	CASSLLAGGTLNEQFF
TRBV12-3/TRBV12-4	TRBJ2-2	NA	NA	TGTGCCAGCAGTTTACTGGAAAACACCGGGGAGCTGTTTTTT	CASSLLENTGELFF
TRBV20-1	TRBJ2-5	many	TRBD2	TGCAGTGCTGGGACTAGCGGGACGCAAGAGACCCAGTACTTC	CSAGTSGTQETQYF
TRBV11-2	TRBJ2-1	few	TRBD2	TGTGCCAGCAGCTTAGTAGTGGGGTCAGCGGGAGGGTTCAATGAGCAGTTCTTC	CASSLVVGSAGGFNEQFF
TRBV6-1	TRBJ2-1	many	NA	TGTGCCAGCAGCTCCTGGGGAGGCTCCTACAATGAGCAGTTCTTC	CASSSWGGSYNEQFF
TRBV5-1	TRBJ2-7	NA	NA	TGCGCCAGCAGCCCACGGACGGAATCCTACGAGCAGTACTTC	CASSPRTESYEQYF
TRBV25-1	TRBJ2-7	many	NA	TGTGCCAGCAGTGGCCAGTACGAGCAGTACTTC	CASSGQYEQYF